These 17 T cell receptor beta chains were all obtained from the same sample, sequenced in a study of T cell repertoires in cytomegalovirus infection. Their antigens are not known. TCRdb re-called the reads with MiXCR, one entry per CDR3 protein. This repertoire shows around 770,000 distinct CDR3 sequences, about 27% found once; its top ten account for about an eighth. The sequencing used cultured CD8+ T cells from PBMCs, collected from culture after CMV antigen stimulation. The receptors come from a human donor in good health (CMV status not recorded). Some clones in this sample may be carry-over from other donors' samples.

This clonotype has only a few counts. Sequence at one end of the junction differs from germline and may be a read error. The rearrangement links TRBV7-7 to TRBJ1-6, with D maybe TRBD1 (5 bases). The CDR3 runs to 13 residues. Germline V CDR1 and CDR2: SSHAT, FNYEAQ (reference sequence). For the CDR3, the DNA is TGTGCTAGCAGCTTAGATCAGGGTTCACCCCTCCACTTT. It codes for CASSLDQGSPLHF.

The chain joins TRBV7-6 to TRBJ1-1, with 11 positions matching TRBD1. Germline V gene sequence: CDR1 SGHVS, CDR2 FNYEAQ. V was clipped by 1 base and J by 1 base; unmatched bases: 2. This CDR3 contains 16 residues. The CDR3 sequence: CASSLGTGGANTEAFF. For the CDR3, the DNA is TGTGCCAGCAGCTTAGGGACAGGGGGCGCGAACACTGAAGCTTTCTTT. The whole variable domain, remainder taken from reference TRBV7-6 and TRBJ1-1, is GAGVSQSPRYKVTKRGQDVALRCDPISGHVSLYWYRQALGQGPEFLTYFNYEAQQDKSGLPNDRFSAERPEGSISTLTIQRTEQRDSAMYRCASSLGTGGANTEAFFGQGTRLTVV.

The rearrangement links TRBV2 to TRBJ2-2, with 7 nucleotides matching TRBD1. CDR3 size: 16 residues. The V segment lost 7 bases and the J segment 4 bases; nucleotides outside the gene matches: 12. Germline lookup yields CDR1 SNHLY and CDR2 FYNNEI. CDR3 in DNA: TGTGCCAGCACTCTTTATGACAGGGAACTCACCGGGGAGCTGTTTTTT. Translation gives CASTLYDRELTGELFF.

V and J are TRBV9 and TRBJ1-2; 7 bases are a match to TRBD1. Germline lookup yields CDR1 SGDLS and CDR2 YYNGEE. Losses at the gene ends were 4 bases for V and 4 bases for J; bases not matched to a gene: 10. This CDR3 is built from 15 residues. The CDR3 protein is CASSTPGQSFYGYTF. CDR3 nucleotide sequence: TGTGCCAGCAGCACACCGGGACAGAGTTTCTATGGCTACACCTTC. Complete variable domain (other parts from reference TRBV9 and TRBJ1-2): DSGVTQTPKHLITATGQRVTLRCSPRSGDLSVYWYQQSLDQGLQFLIQYYNGEERAKGNILERFSAQQFPDLHSELNLSSLELGDSALYFCASSTPGQSFYGYTFGSGTRLTVV.

J is TRBJ2-6 and V is TRBV4-1; the D is unclear. V was cut by 10 bases and J by 9 bases, with 16 bases left in between. The CDR3 runs to 13 residues. Germline assignment: CDR1 MGHRA and CDR2 YSYEKL. CDR3 DNA: TGCGCCACCGCGGCCCAGGCAGACAACGTCCTGACTTTC. Protein product: CATAAQADNVLTF.

CDR3 amino acids: CASSLAAAEVQETQYF. CDR3 DNA: TGTGCCAGCAGCTTAGCAGCAGCCGAGGTACAAGAGACCCAGTACTTC. This chain connects TRBV7-6 to TRBJ2-5, with D uncertain. The CDR3 is 16 residues long. From germline, CDR1 is SGHVS and CDR2 FNYEAQ. Trimming pared 0 bases from V and 2 bases from J, leaving 13 bases between.

This clonotype was detected once. The chain combines TRBV12-3 or TRBV12-4 with TRBJ2-5; D possibly uses TRBD1 or TRBD2 (5 bases each). Deletions cut 5 bases from V and 5 bases from J, with 18 bases between. The CDR3 loop spans 15 amino acids. Written as DNA, the CDR3 is TGTGCCAGCAGTGCCCCGGGACGAGAGAGGGAGACCCAGTACTTC. Protein sequence: CASSAPGRERETQYF.

This chain links TRBV13 with TRBJ1-1; D is uncertain. V lost 1 base, J lost 5 bases, and 8 bases lay in between. The germline V gene encodes CDR1 PRHDT and CDR2 FYEKMQ (reference sequence). There are 13 residues in the CDR3. CDR3 sequence (DNA): TGTGCCAGCAGCTTAGTAATCGGGACTGAAGCTTTCTTT. This gives the protein CASSLVIGTEAFF.

This clonotype was detected once. The gene calls are TRBV19 and TRBJ2-3; 7 bases match TRBD1. The V segment lost 5 bases and the J segment 5 bases; nucleotides outside the gene matches: 10. The CDR3 runs to 15 residues. Germline-derived CDR1 and CDR2 are LNHDA and SQIVND (reference sequence). CDR3 DNA: TGTGCCAGTAGTTCCCAGGGGGTAGGAGGAGATACGCAGTATTTT. Its translation: CASSSQGVGGDTQYF.

The chain couples TRBV7-9 to TRBJ1-4; D ambiguous. Trimming took off 5 bases at V and 6 bases at J, with 16 bases between the two ends. Germline CDR1 and CDR2: SEHNR and FQNEAQ (reference sequence). This CDR3 is 15 amino acids long. The CDR3 bases are TGTGCCAGCAGCCCCTCCGCGGATGAGGATGAAAAACTGTTTTTT. Its translation is CASSPSADEDEKLFF.

This clonotype was counted once. The gene calls are TRBV6-5 and TRBJ1-2; 8 bases fit TRBD1. The V gene end was trimmed by 6 bases and the J gene end by 0 bases; junction bases not matched to a gene: 18. Germline CDR1 MNHEY, CDR2 SVGAGI. The CDR3 is made up of 19 amino acids. Here the CDR3 reads CASSLTPRDRLSPNYGYTF. For the CDR3, the DNA is TGTGCCAGCAGCCTAACCCCTCGGGACAGGCTAAGCCCTAACTATGGCTACACCTTC.

Ten or more counts support this clonotype. The chain recombines TRBV6-1 with TRBJ2-3; no definite D call. The CDR3 is made up of 12 amino acids. In germline, CDR1 is MNHNS, CDR2 SASEGT. V was cut by 5 bases and J by 6 bases, with 9 bases left in between. CDR3 residues: CASSPGRDTQYF. The DNA of the CDR3 is TGTGCCAGCAGTCCCGGACGGGATACGCAGTATTTT.

This chain joins TRBV4-3 and TRBJ2-1, with D perhaps matching TRBD2 (5 bases). The CDR3 length is 16 residues. The V gene's germline CDR1 is LGHNA and CDR2 YSLEER. The germline V and J ends were trimmed by 0 bases and 4 bases, with 13 bases remaining between them. CDR3 in amino acids: CASSQDVQSGYNEQFF. The CDR3 nucleotides read TGCGCCAGCAGCCAAGATGTCCAGTCGGGGTACAATGAGCAGTTCTTC.

This clonotype came up a few times. The J gene is TRBJ2-1, the V gene TRBV4-1; 11 bases map to TRBD2. The V segment lost 0 bases and the J segment 5 bases; nucleotides outside the gene matches: 6. Germline CDR1 and CDR2: MGHRA and YSYEKL. CDR3 length: 17 residues. In DNA, the CDR3 is TGCGCCAGCAGCCAAGACAATAGCGGGGGGGCCGACAATGAGCAGTTCTTC. Translated, it gives CASSQDNSGGADNEQFF.

This clonotype was picked up many times. The chain joins TRBV7-8 to TRBJ1-1, with D possibly being TRBD1 (5 bases). This CDR3 is 13 amino acids long. Trimming shortened V by 4 bases and J by 10 bases, and 16 bases separated the two germline ends. The germline V gene has CDR1 SGHVS and CDR2 FQNEAQ. CDR3 bases: TGTGCCAGCAGCTCCTTCGAAATAAGGGGAGCTTTCTTT. It encodes CASSSFEIRGAFF.

This clonotype was recorded many times. The chain has TRBV7-3 and TRBJ2-3; no reliable D call. CDR1 is SGHTA, CDR2 FQGTGA, per germline. The CDR3 runs to 13 residues. V lost 0 bases and J 5 bases, leaving 6 bases between the germline ends. The CDR3 DNA sequence: TGTGCCAGCAGCTTAACGGTGGGAGATACGCAGTATTTT. This sequence encodes CASSLTVGDTQYF. Using reference TRBV7-3 and TRBJ2-3 for the parts outside the CDR3, the full variable domain is GAGVSQTPSNKVTEKGKYVELRCDPISGHTALYWYRQSLGQGPEFLIYFQGTGAADDSGLPNDRFFAVRPEGSVSTLKIQRTERGDSAVYLCASSLTVGDTQYFGPGTRLTVL.

The chain carries TRBV5-1 and TRBJ2-1, with a possible D match to TRBD2 (7 bases). With 3 bases removed from V and 10 bases from J, the gap between germline ends came to 17 bases. CDR1 is SGHRS, CDR2 YFSETQ, per germline. The CDR3 loop spans 14 amino acids. The CDR3 region is CASSWGGHQWEQFF. DNA for the CDR3: TGCGCCAGCAGCTGGGGGGGACACCAATGGGAGCAGTTCTTC.